The 15 T cell receptor beta chains below come from one sample, sequenced in a study of regulatory T cells in long-lasting Graves disease. Regarding time point: persistent/refractory GD, antithyroid drugs over 5 years with positive TRAb. Researchers made the TCR library from RNA that was extracted from PBMCs. HTBI primers from iRepertoire and Arm-PCR of CDR3 regions yielded the TCR beta libraries. TCRdb re-called the multiplex PCR reads with MiXCR, one entry per CDR3 protein. The sample yields about 290,000 distinct CDR3 sequences, around 20% seen once. Specimen: peripheral blood mononuclear cells (PBMCs), collected when the disease was refractory, from a patient treated with antithyroid drugs. All receptors derive from a female donor with Graves disease.

Many counts were recorded for this clonotype. This chain uses TRBV2 with TRBJ2-4; 7 bases agree with TRBD1. The CDR3 length is 15 residues. CDR1 and CDR2 (germline): SNHLY, FYNNEI. Trimming at V came to 4 bases and at J to 7 bases, leaving 10 bases not matched to a gene. The CDR3 sequence: CASSADRVTGNIQYF. Written as DNA, the CDR3 is TGTGCCAGCAGTGCCGATCGGGTGACAGGGAACATTCAGTACTTC.

This clonotype was found many times. This sequence joins TRBV11-2 and TRBJ2-5; weak D call: TRBD1 (6 bases). This CDR3 spans 15 amino acids. The V end was cut by 1 base, the J end by 2 bases, with 11 bases between. Germline V gene data show CDR1 as SGHAT and CDR2 as FQNNGV. CDR3 loop: CASSLAWTDQETQYF. DNA for the CDR3: TGTGCCAGCAGCTTAGCCTGGACAGATCAAGAGACCCAGTACTTC.

The chain links TRBV12-3 or TRBV12-4 to TRBJ1-5; 9 nucleotides agree with TRBD1. The CDR3 is 15 residues long. The ends lost 6 bases at V and 5 bases at J; junction bases unmatched: 8. CDR3 region: CASSRDRDLHQPQHF. The CDR3 DNA is TGTGCCAGCAGCCGGGACAGGGATCTCCATCAGCCCCAGCATTTT.

This clonotype was observed at least ten times. This chain connects TRBV28 to TRBJ2-5; TRBD1 is a possible D gene (6 bases). The length of the CDR3 is 14 residues. Germline V gives CDR1 MDHEN, CDR2 SYDVKM. Trimming pared 4 bases from V and 1 base from J, leaving 10 bases between. CDR3 nucleotide sequence: TGTGCCAGCAGTTCCTGGACAGCCCAAGAGACCCAGTACTTC. The encoded protein is CASSSWTAQETQYF.

The sample holds a few counts of this clonotype. The V gene is TRBV10-3, the J gene TRBJ2-3; 10 bases are a match to TRBD2. The CDR3 is made up of 15 amino acids. Germline values: CDR1 ENHRY, CDR2 SYGVKD. Trimming at V came to 2 bases and at J to 6 bases, leaving 5 bases not matched to a gene. The CDR3 coding sequence is TGTGCCATCAGTGAGGATAGCGGGGGGCGGGATACGCAGTATTTT. Translating gives CAISEDSGGRDTQYF.

This clonotype was seen a handful of times. The chain combines TRBV19 with TRBJ1-1; D is possibly TRBD1 (6 bases). The CDR3 spans 15 residues. Germline V gene sequence: CDR1 LNHDA, CDR2 SQIVND (reference sequence). Trimming removed 5 bases at V and 3 bases at J, with 16 bases between. The CDR3 spells CASSSDSNVDTEAFF. The CDR3 DNA is TGTGCCAGTAGTTCGGACAGTAACGTTGACACTGAAGCTTTCTTT. Based on the CDR3 plus reference TRBV19 and TRBJ1-1, the full variable domain is DGGITQSPKYLFRKEGQNVTLSCEQNLNHDAMYWYRQDPGQGLRLIYYSQIVNDFQKGDIAEGYSVSREKKESFPLTVTSAQKNPTAFYLCASSSDSNVDTEAFFGQGTRLTVV.

V is TRBV11-2 and J is TRBJ2-6; D tentatively fits TRBD1 or TRBD2 (5 bases each). V lost 5 bases, J lost 0 bases, and 23 bases lay in between. Germline V CDR1 and CDR2: SGHAT, FQNNGV. The CDR3 has 20 amino acids. The DNA of the CDR3 is TGTGCCAGCAGCCATATCCGGGACGGACCGCCTTACTCTGGGGCCAACGTCCTGACTTTC. Translating it yields CASSHIRDGPPYSGANVLTF.

The chain combines TRBV7-9 with TRBJ1-1; no definite D call. Looked up from germline, CDR1 is SEHNR and CDR2 is FQNEAQ (reference sequence). The CDR3 totals 14 residues. V shed 4 bases and J shed 0 bases, with 9 bases lying between them. This chain's CDR3 is CASSSDLMNTEAFF. In nucleotides, the CDR3 is TGTGCCAGCAGCTCGGACTTGATGAACACTGAAGCTTTCTTT.

The sample holds many counts of this clonotype. The CDR3 DNA reads as TGTGCCAGCAGTCTTAGGGGGACAGTGTTATACGAGCAGTACTTC. Residues: CASSLRGTVLYEQYF. V gene TRBV28 combines with J gene TRBJ2-7, with 7 bases matching TRBD1. CDR3 length: 15 amino acids. V was pared by 5 bases and J by 4 bases, with 11 bases of the junction left unmatched. Germline CDR1 and CDR2: MDHEN and SYDVKM.

The chain employs TRBV3-1 and TRBJ2-7, with D uncertain. Trimming shortened V by 4 bases and J by 5 bases, and 15 bases separated the two germline ends. The CDR3 loop spans 14 amino acids. Germline lookup yields CDR1 LGHDT and CDR2 YNNKEL (reference sequence). The CDR3 region is CASSPIAETDEQYF. In DNA, the CDR3 is TGTGCCAGCAGCCCGATAGCTGAGACGGACGAGCAGTACTTC.

This clonotype was seen ten or more times. The chain recombines TRBV27 with TRBJ2-7; D not resolved. Trimming took 2 bases from V and 6 from J, leaving 8 bases between them. The V gene's germline CDR1 is MNHEY and CDR2 SMNVEV (reference sequence). CDR3 length: 12 residues. CDR3 DNA: TGTGCCAGCAGTTTAGTATCAGGCGAGCAGTACTTC. It codes for CASSLVSGEQYF.

The sample holds a few counts of this clonotype. The chain uses TRBV12-3 or TRBV12-4 and TRBJ2-5, with TRBD1 matching over 9 bases. The CDR3 is 15 amino acids. After removal of 1 base from V and 7 bases from J, the junction contained 7 bases not matched to a gene. The CDR3 nucleotides read TGTGCCAGCAGTTTAGTGGGGACAGGGAAGGGGACCCAGTACTTC. Its translation: CASSLVGTGKGTQYF.

The count of this clonotype is one. A read error is possible here, since a much larger clone lies one base away. V and J are TRBV11-2 and TRBJ2-7, with D tentatively TRBD2 (6 bases). Germline V gene lookup returns CDR1 SGHAT and CDR2 FQNNGV. There are 14 residues in the CDR3. The CDR3 sequence is CASSFGGPAYVQYF. In nucleotides, the CDR3 is TGTGCCAGCAGCTTCGGAGGGCCGGCGTACGTGCAGTACTTC.

This clonotype came up many times. The chain carries TRBV29-1 and TRBJ1-4, with TRBD1 matching 9 bases. The CDR3 has 13 residues. The germline CDR1 and CDR2 sequences are SQVTM and ANQGSEA. V lost 6 bases to trimming and J lost 6 bases; unmatched junction nucleotides: 5. In nucleotides, the CDR3 is TGCAGCGTCGCCCGGGACAGGGATGAAAAACTGTTTTTT. Translated: CSVARDRDEKLFF.

This clonotype has ten or more counts. The CDR3 nucleotides are TGTGCCAGCAGTTTAGCCCTGTACGAGCAGTACTTC. Encoded protein: CASSLALYEQYF. V usage is TRBV28 and J usage is TRBJ2-7; no definite D call. Germline V lookup: CDR1 MDHEN, CDR2 SYDVKM. The CDR3 has 12 residues. V lost 2 bases and J lost 4, with 6 bases in between.